The rows below give T cell receptor beta chains drawn from one sample of a study of T cell repertoires in cytomegalovirus infection. From the reads, TCRdb called clonotypes with MiXCR, one entry per CDR3 protein. This repertoire shows about 250,000 distinct CDR3 sequences, approximately 15% found once; its top ten account for 40% to 55%. Material: CD8+ T cells from PBMCs. These receptors came from a human donor in good health (CMV status not recorded). Some clones in this sample may be carry-over from other donors' samples. The CDR3 runs from the conserved cysteine through the conserved F or W. A D gene is named only where the DNA matches it firmly. Clone size is stated in some rows and not others, as once, few, many or a class when expanded.

abundance	v_gene	j_gene	d_gene	CDR3aa	CDR3nt
NA	TRBV10-3	TRBJ1-6	NA	CAISVGENSPLHF	TGTGCCATCAGTGTTGGGGAGAATTCACCCCTCCACTTT
many	TRBV6-5	TRBJ2-5	TRBD1	CASMFPGGGETQYF	TGTGCCAGCATGTTCCCAGGGGGCGGAGAGACCCAGTACTTC
few	TRBV29-1	TRBJ1-4	NA	CSVGTNEKLFF	TGCAGCGTTGGCACTAATGAAAAACTGTTTTTT
many	TRBV28	TRBJ1-2	NA	CASSSILGAPPAYGYTF	TGTGCCAGCAGTTCTATCCTAGGGGCCCCTCCAGCTTATGGCTACACCTTC
NA	TRBV28	TRBJ2-1	TRBD2	CASRRTSDYNEQFF	TGTGCCAGCAGACGGACTAGCGATTACAATGAGCAGTTCTTC
many	TRBV28	TRBJ1-5	NA	CASSFTQGGNQPQHF	TGTGCCAGCAGTTTTACACAGGGAGGCAATCAGCCCCAGCATTTT
few	TRBV6-2/TRBV6-3	TRBJ1-5	NA	CASSSLQGINQPQHF	TGTGCCAGCAGTAGCCTTCAAGGGATCAATCAGCCCCAGCATTTT
many	TRBV12-5	TRBJ1-1	NA	CASGPRAGPNTEAFF	TGTGCTAGTGGTCCCCGGGCGGGGCCAAACACTGAAGCTTTCTTT
NA	TRBV13	TRBJ1-3	TRBD1	CASSLRGSGNTIYF	TGTGCCAGCAGCCTCAGGGGGTCTGGAAACACCATATATTTT
NA	TRBV4-3	TRBJ2-7	TRBD1	CASSQERGTGSCEQYF	TGCGCCAGCAGCCAAGAAAGGGGGACAGGCTCCTGCGAGCAGTACTTC
many	TRBV28	TRBJ2-2	NA	CASSLLSGASTGELFF	TGTGCCAGCAGTTTATTATCGGGGGCTAGCACCGGGGAGCTGTTTTTT
many	TRBV6-1	TRBJ1-5	NA	CASSLNHGAQPQHF	TGTGCCAGCAGTCTCAATCACGGGGCTCAGCCCCAGCATTTT
few	TRBV19	TRBJ1-4	TRBD1	CASSIFQGAAEKLFF	TGTGCCAGTAGTATATTTCAGGGGGCGGCGGAAAAACTGTTTTTT
many	TRBV6-2/TRBV6-3	TRBJ2-1	NA	CASTIGTRFDEQFF	TGTGCCAGCACTATCGGGACACGGTTCGATGAGCAGTTCTTC
few	TRBV6-5	TRBJ1-2	TRBD1	CASSYSGQALLLGYGYTF	TGTGCCAGCAGTTACTCAGGACAGGCCCTACTCCTAGGCTATGGCTACACCTTC
few	TRBV20-1	TRBJ1-6	TRBD1	CSARDPDRGTGPTGSPLHF	TGCAGTGCTAGAGATCCTGACCGGGGGACAGGGCCGACGGGGTCACCCCTCCACTTT
NA	TRBV4-3	TRBJ2-7	NA	CASSQDSLDDSYEQYF	TGCGCCAGCAGCCAAGATTCCCTCGATGACAGCTACGAGCAGTACTTC
many	TRBV24-1	TRBJ1-5	TRBD1	CATGTAEDQPQHF	TGTGCCACCGGGACAGCGGAGGATCAGCCCCAGCATTTT
few	TRBV9	TRBJ1-2	NA	CASSGDSSYFNYGYTF	TGTGCCAGCAGCGGAGACAGTTCGTACTTTAACTATGGCTACACCTTC
NA	TRBV11-2	TRBJ1-1	NA	CASSSGLPTEAFF	TGTGCCAGCAGCTCGGGCCTGCCCACTGAAGCTTTCTTT
NA	TRBV12-3/TRBV12-4	TRBJ2-1	TRBD2	CASSLGGLEFF	TGTGCCAGCAGTTTGGGGGGGTTGGAGTTCTTC
few	TRBV5-6	TRBJ2-2	NA	CASSFLPQNTGELFF	TGTGCCAGCAGCTTCCTCCCTCAAAACACCGGGGAGCTGTTTTTT
NA	TRBV4-1	TRBJ2-2	TRBD2	CASSQLAGDTGELFF	TGCGCCAGCAGCCAATTAGCGGGGGACACCGGGGAGCTGTTTTTT
many	TRBV12-3/TRBV12-4	TRBJ1-1	NA	CASSLLGVESFF	TGTGCCAGCAGTTTACTTGGAGTAGAGTCTTTCTTT
NA	TRBV20-1	TRBJ1-5	NA	CSARGPGNWNQPQHF	TGCAGTGCTAGAGGACCCGGGAACTGGAATCAGCCCCAGCATTTT
few	TRBV12-3/TRBV12-4	TRBJ2-3	NA	CASRWGADTQYF	TGTGCCAGCAGGTGGGGGGCAGATACGCAGTATTTT
many	TRBV28	TRBJ2-7	TRBD1	CASSQRQGYEQYF	TGTGCCAGCAGTCAGAGACAGGGCTACGAGCAGTACTTC
NA	TRBV11-2	TRBJ2-2	NA	CASSRPKEGMDTGELFF	TGTGCCAGCAGCCGCCCCAAGGAGGGCATGGACACCGGGGAGCTGTTTTTT
many	TRBV12-3/TRBV12-4	TRBJ2-1	NA	CASSSDSSSYNEQFF	TGTGCCAGCAGTTCTGACAGCAGCTCCTACAATGAGCAGTTCTTC
few	TRBV6-2/TRBV6-3	TRBJ2-5	TRBD1	CASSRDRAVGETQYF	TGTGCCAGCAGTCGGGACAGGGCGGTCGGAGAGACCCAGTACTTC
many	TRBV20-1	TRBJ2-1	TRBD2	CSARRRGGVLNEQFF	TGCAGTGCTAGACGGCGGGGGGGCGTTTTAAATGAGCAGTTCTTC
few	TRBV12-5	TRBJ1-3	NA	CASALRGDYSGNTIYF	TGTGCTAGTGCCCTTAGGGGGGACTACTCTGGAAACACCATATATTTT
few	TRBV4-1	TRBJ2-4	NA	CASSPSGGARLAKNIQYF	TGCGCCAGCAGCCCCTCAGGAGGGGCGAGACTAGCCAAAAACATTCAGTACTTC
many	TRBV12-3/TRBV12-4	TRBJ2-1	TRBD1	CASSRDSIYNEQFF	TGTGCCAGCAGTCGGGACAGTATTTACAATGAGCAGTTCTTC
many	TRBV29-1	TRBJ1-2	TRBD1	CSVEARGRNYGYTF	TGCAGCGTTGAGGCCAGGGGGCGTAACTATGGCTACACCTTC
NA	TRBV2	TRBJ1-4	NA	CANIIGQRDDYVLFF	TGTGCCAACATCATTGGACAGAGGGATGATTATGTACTGTTTTTT
NA	TRBV7-2	TRBJ2-7	NA	CASSSSPGDYEQYF	TGTGCCAGCAGCTCGAGCCCGGGTGACTACGAGCAGTACTTC
NA	TRBV5-6	TRBJ1-5	NA	CASSSSEGIASNQPQHF	TGTGCCAGCAGCTCTTCCGAGGGAATAGCGAGCAATCAGCCCCAGCATTTT
many	TRBV7-9	TRBJ2-5	TRBD1	CASSNRDRVLETQYF	TGTGCCAGCAGCAACCGGGACAGGGTTCTAGAGACCCAGTACTTC